This T cell receptor (beta chain) appears in the sequencing data of a study of blood T cells in healthy people across ages. General study results and limits: Nothing was known about donor CMV status, and this possibly confounded expanded clonotype changes.

The CDR3 covers 14 residues. Trimming stripped 5 bases from V and 1 base from J, with 11 bases between. Remarks on this clonotype: Antigen: not known.

Per individual sample, total RNA of at least 5 micrograms was extracted. A second PCR, run for about 7 to 12 cycles, used a sample-barcoded 5' primer plus a J-beta primer mix. One entry per CDR3 protein results from TCRdb running MiXCR on the 5' RACE reads. Here the sample spans hundreds of thousands of distinct CDR3 sequences, more than 45% being singletons. The clonotype originates from a woman aged 80 or older in good health. The sample was blood. The chain joins TRBV12-3 or TRBV12-4 to TRBJ1-1; D is unresolved. The CDR3 nucleotides are TGTGCCAGCAGTACCGGACCAAGGAACACTGAAGCTTTCTTT. Protein: CASSTGPRNTEAFF.